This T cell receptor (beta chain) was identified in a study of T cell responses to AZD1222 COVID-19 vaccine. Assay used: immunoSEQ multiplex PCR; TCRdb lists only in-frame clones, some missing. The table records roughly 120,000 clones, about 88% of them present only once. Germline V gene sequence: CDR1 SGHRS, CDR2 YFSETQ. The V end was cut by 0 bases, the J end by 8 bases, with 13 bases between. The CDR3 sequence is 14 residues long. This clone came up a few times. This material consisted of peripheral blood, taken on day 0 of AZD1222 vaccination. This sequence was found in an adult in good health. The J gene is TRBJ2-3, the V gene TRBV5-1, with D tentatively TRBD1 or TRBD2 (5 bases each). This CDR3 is CASSLVQGGGTQYF. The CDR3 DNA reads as TGCGCCAGCAGCTTGGTGCAGGGTGGGGGTACGCAGTATTTT. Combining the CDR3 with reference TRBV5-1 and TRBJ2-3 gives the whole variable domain KAGVTQTPRYLIKTRGQQVTLSCSPISGHRSVSWYQQTPGQGLQFLFEYFSETQRNKGNFPGRFSGRQFSNSRSEMNVSTLELGDSALYLCASSLVQGGGTQYFGPGTRLTVL.